This T cell receptor (beta chain) was identified in a study of blood T cell repertoires in COVID-19. On the study more broadly: Specimens from acute and convalescent COVID-19 originated in the United States, Italy and Spain. The analysed material was cDNA or gDNA that came from T cells, B-cell-depleted T cells, or PBMCs.

Cohort 3 recovered donors had two negative PCRs, clearance, or symptom resolution. Germline V gene data show CDR1 as SGHDT and CDR2 as YYEEEE. The length of the CDR3 is 14 residues. The V segment lost 4 bases and the J segment 0 bases; nucleotides outside the gene matches: 2. Per the original data handling: Estimated nucleated cell counts came from reference gene primer amplification. Libraries were prepared by immunoSEQ multiplex PCR; TCRdb keeps only in-frame clonotypes and omits some of them. V and J calls and clone size are copied from that table; D and trimming were computed from the DNA. The sample holds hundreds of thousands of clones; over 80% are singletons and the top ten take under 2.5%.

The chain recombines TRBV5-6 with TRBJ1-1; TRBD1 matches at 8 bases. The clonotype was recovered from a woman between 18 and 29 years old who had recovered from COVID-19. Sequencing was carried out using PBMCs or T cells enriched from blood (not recorded which). DNA for the CDR3: TGTGCCAGCAGCGAGGACAGGGTGAACACTGAAGCTTTCTTT. Protein sequence: CASSEDRVNTEAFF.